What follows is one T cell receptor (beta chain) and its context. Its cognate antigen is unknown. Method: immunoSEQ multiplex PCR; TCRdb's copy keeps in-frame clones and lacks some. The profile shows roughly 67,000 clones, approximately 91% of them singletons. This sample is drawn from a study of cytomegalovirus exposure and HLA in healthy donors. Study conclusions and caveats: Some public TCRs appeared in many individuals, while most sequences were rare.

The germline CDR1 and CDR2 sequences are MNHEY and SMNVEV (reference sequence). V shed 3 bases and J 0 bases; nucleotides not matched to a gene: 7. The CDR3 loop spans 17 amino acids. It was the roughly 110-subject validation cohort, separate from the approximately 700-subject first cohort, to which the donors belonged. The rearrangement links TRBV27 to TRBJ2-1; 8 nucleotides align to TRBD2. The specimen was PBMCs. This clonotype was sampled from a man aged 18-30 years in good health and CMV-seronegative. The CDR3 protein is CASSFGGVTGSYNEQFF. CDR3 coding DNA: TGTGCCAGCAGTTTCGGGGGGGTTACCGGCTCCTACAATGAGCAGTTCTTC.